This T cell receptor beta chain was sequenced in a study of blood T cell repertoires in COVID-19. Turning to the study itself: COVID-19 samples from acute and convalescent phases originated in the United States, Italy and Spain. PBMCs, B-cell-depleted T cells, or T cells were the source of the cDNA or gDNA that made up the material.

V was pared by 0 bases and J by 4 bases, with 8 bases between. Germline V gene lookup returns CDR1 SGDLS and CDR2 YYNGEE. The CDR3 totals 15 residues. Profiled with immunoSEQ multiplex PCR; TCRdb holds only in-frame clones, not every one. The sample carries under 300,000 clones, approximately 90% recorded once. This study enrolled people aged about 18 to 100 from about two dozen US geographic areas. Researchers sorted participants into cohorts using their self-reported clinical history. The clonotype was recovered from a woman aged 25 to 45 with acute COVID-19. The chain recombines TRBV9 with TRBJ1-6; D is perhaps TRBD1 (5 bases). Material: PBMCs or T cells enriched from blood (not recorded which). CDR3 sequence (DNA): TGTGCCAGCAGCGTAGCTGCAGGGTATAATTCACCCCTCCACTTT. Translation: CASSVAAGYNSPLHF.